Listed below are T cell receptor beta chains from one sample, sequenced in a study of cytomegalovirus exposure and HLA in healthy donors. The data were produced by immunoSEQ multiplex PCR, yet TCRdb's version contains in-frame clones alone and is incomplete. The top ten hold about 9.4% of the sample, which has around 100,000 clones, roughly 77% seen once. The specimen sequenced was PBMCs. All receptors derive from a woman aged 18-29 years in good health and CMV-seropositive. Both conserved end residues are part of each CDR3.

TRBJ2-5 | TRBV2 | CASSENRYQETQYF
TRBJ1-5 | TRBV4-1 | CASSQEPDYGQPQHF
TRBJ2-1 | TRBV5-6 | CASSSTGQEQFF
TRBJ1-1 | TRBV7-7 | CASSLSGGTEAFF
TRBJ1-4 | TRBV9 | CASSVGDSPANEKLFF
TRBJ1-3 | TRBV6-5 | CASRTASSGNTIYF
TRBJ2-2 | TRBV7-3 | CASSSTSLAFTNTGELFF
TRBJ2-3 | TRBV4-3 | CASSPGTSGHTDTQYF
TRBJ2-2 | TRBV2 | CASSELFGRGGDTGELFF
TRBJ1-2 | TRBV6-5 | CASSYGRDTGYTF
TRBJ1-2 | TRBV5-6 | CASSPVGGRMGGYTF
TRBJ2-1 | TRBV10-1 | CASSELGGDYNEQFF
TRBJ2-2 | TRBV4-1 | CASSHPGLHTGELFF
TRBJ1-5 | TRBV10-1 | CASSPGPNQPQHF
TRBJ2-1 | TRBV20-1 | CSARDLAGLFF
TRBJ2-1 | TRBV10-1 | CASSAVGREHEQFF
TRBJ1-4 | TRBV15 | CATSPGRGSTPISHEKLFF